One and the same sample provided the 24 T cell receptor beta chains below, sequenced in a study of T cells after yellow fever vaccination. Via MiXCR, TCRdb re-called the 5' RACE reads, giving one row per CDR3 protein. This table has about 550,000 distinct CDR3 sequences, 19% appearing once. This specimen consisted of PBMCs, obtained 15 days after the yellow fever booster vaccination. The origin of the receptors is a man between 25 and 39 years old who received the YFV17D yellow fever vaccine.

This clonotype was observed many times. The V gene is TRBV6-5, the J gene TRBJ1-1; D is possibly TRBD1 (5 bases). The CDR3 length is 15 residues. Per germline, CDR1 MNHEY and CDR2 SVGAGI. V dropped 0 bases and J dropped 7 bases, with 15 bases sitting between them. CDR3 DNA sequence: TGTGCCAGCAGTTACTCCGCCGGGGCGGGGAATGAAGCTTTCTTT. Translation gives CASSYSAGAGNEAFF.

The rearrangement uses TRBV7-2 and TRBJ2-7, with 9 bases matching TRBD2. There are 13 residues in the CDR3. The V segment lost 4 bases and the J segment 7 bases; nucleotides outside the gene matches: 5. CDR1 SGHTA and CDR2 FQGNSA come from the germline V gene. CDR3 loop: CASSWGLAGEQYF. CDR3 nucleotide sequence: TGTGCCAGCAGCTGGGGACTAGCTGGGGAGCAGTACTTC.

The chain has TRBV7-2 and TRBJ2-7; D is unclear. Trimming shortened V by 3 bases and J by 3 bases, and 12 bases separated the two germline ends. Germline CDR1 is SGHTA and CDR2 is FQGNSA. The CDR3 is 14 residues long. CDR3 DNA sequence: TGTGCCAGCAGCTTCCTAGACAACTACTACGAGCAGTACTTC. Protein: CASSFLDNYYEQYF.

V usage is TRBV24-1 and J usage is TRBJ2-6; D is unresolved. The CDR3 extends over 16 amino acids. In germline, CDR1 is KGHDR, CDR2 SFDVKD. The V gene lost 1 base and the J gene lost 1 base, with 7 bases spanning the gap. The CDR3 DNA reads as TGTGCCACCAGTGATTTTTTTCGATCTGGGGCCAACGTCCTGACTTTC. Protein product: CATSDFFRSGANVLTF.

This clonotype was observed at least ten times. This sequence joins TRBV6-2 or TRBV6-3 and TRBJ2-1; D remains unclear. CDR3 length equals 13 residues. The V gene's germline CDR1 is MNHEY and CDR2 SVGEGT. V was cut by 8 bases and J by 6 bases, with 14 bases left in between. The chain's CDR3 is CASASLKANEQFF. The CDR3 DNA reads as TGTGCCAGCGCCTCCCTCAAGGCCAATGAGCAGTTCTTC.

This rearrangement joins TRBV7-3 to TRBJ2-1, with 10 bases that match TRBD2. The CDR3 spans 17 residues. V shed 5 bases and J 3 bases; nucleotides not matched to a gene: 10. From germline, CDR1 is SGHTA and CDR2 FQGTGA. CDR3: CASSRGISGRVYNEQFF. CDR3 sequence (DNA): TGTGCCAGCAGCCGGGGGATAAGCGGGAGGGTCTACAATGAGCAGTTCTTC. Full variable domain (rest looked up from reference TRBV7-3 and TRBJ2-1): GAGVSQTPSNKVTEKGKYVELRCDPISGHTALYWYRQSLGQGPEFLIYFQGTGAADDSGLPNDRFFAVRPEGSVSTLKIQRTERGDSAVYLCASSRGISGRVYNEQFFGPGTRLTVL.

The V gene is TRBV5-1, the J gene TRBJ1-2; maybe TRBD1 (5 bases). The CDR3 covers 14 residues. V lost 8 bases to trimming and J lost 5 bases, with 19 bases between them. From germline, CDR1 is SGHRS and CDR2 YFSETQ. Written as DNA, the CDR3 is TGCGCCAGTATTCCGGGACCGGGAGAGTATGGCTACACCTTC. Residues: CASIPGPGEYGYTF.

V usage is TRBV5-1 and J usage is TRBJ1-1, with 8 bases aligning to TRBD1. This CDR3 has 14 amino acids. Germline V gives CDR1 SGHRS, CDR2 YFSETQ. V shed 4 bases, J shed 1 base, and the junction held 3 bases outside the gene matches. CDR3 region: CASSGQGANTEAFF. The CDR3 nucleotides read TGCGCCAGCAGCGGGCAGGGGGCGAACACTGAAGCTTTCTTT.

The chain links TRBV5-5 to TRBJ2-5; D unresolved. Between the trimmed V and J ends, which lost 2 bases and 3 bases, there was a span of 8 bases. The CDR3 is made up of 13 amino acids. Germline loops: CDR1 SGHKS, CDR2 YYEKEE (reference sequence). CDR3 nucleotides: TGTGCCAGCAGCTTATCTCAGGAAGAGACCCAGTACTTC. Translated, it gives CASSLSQEETQYF.

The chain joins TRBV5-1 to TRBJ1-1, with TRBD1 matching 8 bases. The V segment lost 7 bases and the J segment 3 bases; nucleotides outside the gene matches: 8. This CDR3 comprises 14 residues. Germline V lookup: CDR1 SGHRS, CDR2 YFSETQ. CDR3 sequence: CASVQNRGDTEAFF. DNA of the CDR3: TGCGCCAGCGTCCAGAACAGGGGGGACACTGAAGCTTTCTTT.

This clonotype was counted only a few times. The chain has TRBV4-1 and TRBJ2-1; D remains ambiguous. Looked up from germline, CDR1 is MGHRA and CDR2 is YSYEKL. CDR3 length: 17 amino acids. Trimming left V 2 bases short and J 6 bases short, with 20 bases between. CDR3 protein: CASSQMDLGFGRNEQFF. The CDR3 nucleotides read TGCGCCAGCAGCCAAATGGATCTAGGGTTTGGGCGCAATGAGCAGTTCTTC.

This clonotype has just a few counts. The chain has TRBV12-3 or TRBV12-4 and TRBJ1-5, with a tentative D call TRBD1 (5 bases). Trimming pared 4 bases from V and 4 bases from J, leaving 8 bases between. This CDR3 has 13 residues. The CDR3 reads CASSSGLNQPQHF. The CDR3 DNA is TGTGCCAGCAGTTCGGGACTAAATCAGCCCCAGCATTTT.

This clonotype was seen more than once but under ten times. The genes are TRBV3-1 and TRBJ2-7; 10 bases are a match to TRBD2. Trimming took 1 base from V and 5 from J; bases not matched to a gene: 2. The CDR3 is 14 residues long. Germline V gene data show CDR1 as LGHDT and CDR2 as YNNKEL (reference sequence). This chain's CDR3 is CASSQVLAGDEQYF. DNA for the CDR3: TGTGCCAGCAGCCAAGTGCTAGCGGGAGACGAGCAGTACTTC.

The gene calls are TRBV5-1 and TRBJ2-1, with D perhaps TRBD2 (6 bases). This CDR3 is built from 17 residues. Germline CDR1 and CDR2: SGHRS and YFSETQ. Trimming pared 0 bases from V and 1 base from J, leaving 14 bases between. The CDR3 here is CASSLAGGSLSYNEQFF. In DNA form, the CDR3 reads TGCGCCAGCAGCTTGGCCGGGGGTTCCCTATCCTACAATGAGCAGTTCTTC.

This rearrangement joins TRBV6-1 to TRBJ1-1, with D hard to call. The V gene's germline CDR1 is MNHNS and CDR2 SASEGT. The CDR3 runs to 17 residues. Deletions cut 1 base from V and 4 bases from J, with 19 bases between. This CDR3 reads CASSEEGAVYLPTEAFF. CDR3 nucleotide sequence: TGTGCCAGCAGTGAAGAGGGAGCGGTATACTTGCCCACTGAAGCTTTCTTT.

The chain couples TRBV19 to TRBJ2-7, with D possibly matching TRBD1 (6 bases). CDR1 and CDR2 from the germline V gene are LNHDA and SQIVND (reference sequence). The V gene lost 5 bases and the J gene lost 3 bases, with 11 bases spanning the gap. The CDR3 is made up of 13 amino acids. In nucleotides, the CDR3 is TGTGCCAGTAGTGTCGGGACACACTACGAGCAGTACTTC. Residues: CASSVGTHYEQYF.

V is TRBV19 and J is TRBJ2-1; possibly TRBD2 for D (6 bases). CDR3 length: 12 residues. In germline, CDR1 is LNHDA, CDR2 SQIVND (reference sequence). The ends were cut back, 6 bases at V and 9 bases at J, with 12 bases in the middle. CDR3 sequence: CASRVGGGEQFF. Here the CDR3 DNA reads TGTGCCAGTAGAGTTGGGGGAGGTGAGCAGTTCTTC. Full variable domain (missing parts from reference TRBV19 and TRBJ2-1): DGGITQSPKYLFRKEGQNVTLSCEQNLNHDAMYWYRQDPGQGLRLIYYSQIVNDFQKGDIAEGYSVSREKKESFPLTVTSAQKNPTAFYLCASRVGGGEQFFGPGTRLTVL.

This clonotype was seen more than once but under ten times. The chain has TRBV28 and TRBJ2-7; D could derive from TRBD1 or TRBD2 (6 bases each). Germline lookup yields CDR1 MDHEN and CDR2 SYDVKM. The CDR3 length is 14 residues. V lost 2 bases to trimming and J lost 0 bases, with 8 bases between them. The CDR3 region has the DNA TGTGCCAGCAGTTTAAGGGGGGTCTCCTACGAGCAGTACTTC. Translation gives CASSLRGVSYEQYF.

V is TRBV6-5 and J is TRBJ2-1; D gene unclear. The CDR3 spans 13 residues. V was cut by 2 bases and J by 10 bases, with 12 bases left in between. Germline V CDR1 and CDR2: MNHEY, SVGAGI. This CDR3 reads CASSYPPRWEQFF. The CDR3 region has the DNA TGTGCCAGCAGTTACCCCCCTCGATGGGAGCAGTTCTTC.

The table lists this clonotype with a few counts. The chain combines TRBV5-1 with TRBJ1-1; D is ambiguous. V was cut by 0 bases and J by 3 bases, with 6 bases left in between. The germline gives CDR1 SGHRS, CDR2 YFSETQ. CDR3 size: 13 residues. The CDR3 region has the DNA TGCGCCAGCAGCTTGGGTCGGGACACTGAAGCTTTCTTT. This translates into CASSLGRDTEAFF. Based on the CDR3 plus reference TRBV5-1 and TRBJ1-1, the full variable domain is KAGVTQTPRYLIKTRGQQVTLSCSPISGHRSVSWYQQTPGQGLQFLFEYFSETQRNKGNFPGRFSGRQFSNSRSEMNVSTLELGDSALYLCASSLGRDTEAFFGQGTRLTVV.

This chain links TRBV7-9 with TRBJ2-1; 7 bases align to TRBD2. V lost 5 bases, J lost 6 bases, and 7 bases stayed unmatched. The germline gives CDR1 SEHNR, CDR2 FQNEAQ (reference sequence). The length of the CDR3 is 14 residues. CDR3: CASSGRTSSNEQFF. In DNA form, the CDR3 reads TGTGCCAGCAGCGGTCGGACTAGTTCCAATGAGCAGTTCTTC.

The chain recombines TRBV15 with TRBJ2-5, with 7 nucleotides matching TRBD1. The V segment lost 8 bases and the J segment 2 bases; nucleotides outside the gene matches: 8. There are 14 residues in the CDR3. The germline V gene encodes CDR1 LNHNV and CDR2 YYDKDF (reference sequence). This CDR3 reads CATDVGTAQETQYF. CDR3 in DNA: TGTGCCACCGATGTCGGGACAGCTCAAGAGACCCAGTACTTC.

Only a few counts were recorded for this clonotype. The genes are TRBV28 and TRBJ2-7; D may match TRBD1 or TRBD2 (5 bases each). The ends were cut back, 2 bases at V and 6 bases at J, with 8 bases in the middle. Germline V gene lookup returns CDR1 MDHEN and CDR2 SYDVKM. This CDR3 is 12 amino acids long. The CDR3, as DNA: TGTGCCAGCAGTTTAGAGGGGTTCGAGCAGTACTTC. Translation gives CASSLEGFEQYF.

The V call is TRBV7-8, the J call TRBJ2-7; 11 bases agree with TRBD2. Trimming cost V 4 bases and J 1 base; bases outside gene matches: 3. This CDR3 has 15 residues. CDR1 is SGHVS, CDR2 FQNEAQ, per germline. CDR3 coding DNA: TGTGCCAGCAGCTCCTGGACTAGCGGGTCCTACGAGCAGTACTTC. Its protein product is CASSSWTSGSYEQYF.